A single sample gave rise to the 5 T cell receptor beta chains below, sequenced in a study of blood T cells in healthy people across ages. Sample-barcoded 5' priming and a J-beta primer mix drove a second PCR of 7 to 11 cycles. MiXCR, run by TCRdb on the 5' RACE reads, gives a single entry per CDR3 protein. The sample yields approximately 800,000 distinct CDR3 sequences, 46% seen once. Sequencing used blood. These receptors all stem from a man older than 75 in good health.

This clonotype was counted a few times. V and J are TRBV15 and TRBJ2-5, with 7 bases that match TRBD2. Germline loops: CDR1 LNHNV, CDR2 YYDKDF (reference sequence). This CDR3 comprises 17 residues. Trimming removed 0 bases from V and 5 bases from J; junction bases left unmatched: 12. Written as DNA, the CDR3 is TGTGCCACCAGCAGAGATATTGGGGTAGGGCGGGAGGAGACCCAGTACTTC. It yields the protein CATSRDIGVGREETQYF.

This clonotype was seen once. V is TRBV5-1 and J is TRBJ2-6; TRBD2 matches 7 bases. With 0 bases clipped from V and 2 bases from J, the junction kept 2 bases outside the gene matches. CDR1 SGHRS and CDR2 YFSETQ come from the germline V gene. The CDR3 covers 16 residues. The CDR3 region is CASSLAGGTGANVLTF. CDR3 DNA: TGCGCCAGCAGCTTGGCGGGGGGAACTGGGGCCAACGTCCTGACTTTC.

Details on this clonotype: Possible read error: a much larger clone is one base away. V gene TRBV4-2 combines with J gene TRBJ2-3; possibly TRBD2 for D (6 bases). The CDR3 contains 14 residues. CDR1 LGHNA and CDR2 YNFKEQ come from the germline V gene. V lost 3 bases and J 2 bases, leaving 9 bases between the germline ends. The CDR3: CASSQREVTDTQYF. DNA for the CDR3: TGTGCCAGCAGCCAGAGGGAGGTCACAGATACGCAGTATTTT.

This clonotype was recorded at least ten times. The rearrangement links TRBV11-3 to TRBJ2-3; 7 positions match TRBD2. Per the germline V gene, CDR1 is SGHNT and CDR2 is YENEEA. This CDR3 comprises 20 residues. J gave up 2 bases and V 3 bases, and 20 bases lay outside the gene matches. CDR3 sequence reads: CASSFGGRLGLADFTDTQYF. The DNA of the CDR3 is TGTGCCAGCAGCTTTGGCGGGCGTCTCGGGCTAGCGGACTTCACAGATACGCAGTATTTT.

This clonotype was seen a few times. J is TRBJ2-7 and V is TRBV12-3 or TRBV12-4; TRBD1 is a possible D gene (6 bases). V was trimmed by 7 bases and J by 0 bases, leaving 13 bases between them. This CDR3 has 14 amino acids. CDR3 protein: CASTDRQSSYEQYF. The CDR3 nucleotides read TGTGCCAGCACCGACAGGCAGAGCTCCTACGAGCAGTACTTC.